A single TCR beta chain is shown here with its context. What it recognizes is unknown. The sample comes from a study of CD8+CD57+ T cells in acquired aplastic anemia. For the study at large: The average for DNA from sorted CD4+ and CD8+ cells was 3 to 4 ug. General observations from the study: Patients and controls were found to share twenty-nine CD8+ CDR3 sequences.

V was cut by 4 bases and J by 7 bases, with 15 bases left in between. The V gene's germline CDR1 is SGHDT and CDR2 YYEEEE. The CDR3 consists of 15 residues. Only patients with CD8+CD57+ cell expansion on flow cytometry were chosen for sequencing. Patients were untreated when blood was sampled. CDR3 and TCR beta VDJ profiling relied on a genomic DNA template. In TCRdb, the reads were re-called with MiXCR into one record per CDR3 protein. The repertoire holds about 190,000 distinct CDR3 sequences, with just under 50% as singletons. The rearrangement links TRBV5-6 to TRBJ1-6, with D uncertain. The source is a human donor with aplastic anemia. The sample comprised sorted CD4+, CD8+, or CD8+CD57+ T cells (not recorded which) from PBMCs. CDR3 loop: CASSPTQITNSPLHF. The CDR3 nucleotides are TGTGCCAGCAGCCCGACGCAGATTACCAATTCACCCCTCCACTTT.